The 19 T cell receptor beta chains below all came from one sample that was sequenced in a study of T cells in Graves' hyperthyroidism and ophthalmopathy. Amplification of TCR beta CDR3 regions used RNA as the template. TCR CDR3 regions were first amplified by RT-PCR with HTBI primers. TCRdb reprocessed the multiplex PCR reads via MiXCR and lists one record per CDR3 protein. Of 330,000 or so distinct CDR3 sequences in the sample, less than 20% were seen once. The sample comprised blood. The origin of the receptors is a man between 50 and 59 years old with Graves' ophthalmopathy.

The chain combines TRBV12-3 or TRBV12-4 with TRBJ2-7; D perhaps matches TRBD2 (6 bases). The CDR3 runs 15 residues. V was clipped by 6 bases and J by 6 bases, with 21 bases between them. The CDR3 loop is CASSPSGTGVGEQYF. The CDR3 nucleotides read TGTGCCAGCAGCCCCTCCGGGACGGGAGTGGGCGAGCAGTACTTC.

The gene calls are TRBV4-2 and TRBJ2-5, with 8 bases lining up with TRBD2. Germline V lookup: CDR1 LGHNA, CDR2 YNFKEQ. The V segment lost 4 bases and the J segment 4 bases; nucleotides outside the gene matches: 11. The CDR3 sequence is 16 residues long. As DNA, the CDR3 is TGTGCCAGCAGCCCTGTATTCGGGAGGGCGGGAGAGACCCAGTACTTC. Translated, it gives CASSPVFGRAGETQYF.

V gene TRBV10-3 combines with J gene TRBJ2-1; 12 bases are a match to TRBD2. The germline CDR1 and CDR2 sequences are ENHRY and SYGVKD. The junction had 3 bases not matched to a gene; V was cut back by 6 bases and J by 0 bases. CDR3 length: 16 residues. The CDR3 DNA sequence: TGTGCCATCAGCAAGACTAGCGGGAGCTCCTACAATGAGCAGTTCTTC. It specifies CAISKTSGSSYNEQFF.

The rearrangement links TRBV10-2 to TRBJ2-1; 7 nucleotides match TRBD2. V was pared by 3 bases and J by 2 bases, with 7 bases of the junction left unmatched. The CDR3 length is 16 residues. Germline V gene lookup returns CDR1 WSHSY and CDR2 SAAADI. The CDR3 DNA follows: TGCGCCAGCAGTGACGCTAGCGGAGGCCCCTACAATGAGCAGTTCTTC. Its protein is CASSDASGGPYNEQFF.

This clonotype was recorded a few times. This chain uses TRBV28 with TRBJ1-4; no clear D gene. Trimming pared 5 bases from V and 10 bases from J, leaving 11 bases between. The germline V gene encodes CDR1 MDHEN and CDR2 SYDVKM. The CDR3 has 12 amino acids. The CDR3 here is CASSPDWGKLFF. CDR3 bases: TGTGCCAGCAGTCCGGACTGGGGAAAACTGTTTTTT.

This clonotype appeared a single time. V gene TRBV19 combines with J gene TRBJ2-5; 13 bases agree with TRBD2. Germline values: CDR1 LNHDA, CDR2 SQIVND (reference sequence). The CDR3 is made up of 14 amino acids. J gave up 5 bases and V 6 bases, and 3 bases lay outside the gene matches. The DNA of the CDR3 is TGTGCCAGTAGAGGACTAGCGGGAGACGAGACCCAGTACTTC. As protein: CASRGLAGDETQYF.

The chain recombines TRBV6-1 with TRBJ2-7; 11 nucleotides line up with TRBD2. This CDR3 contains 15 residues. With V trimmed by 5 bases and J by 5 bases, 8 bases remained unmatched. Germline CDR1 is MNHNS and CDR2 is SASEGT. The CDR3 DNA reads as TGTGCCAGCAGTTCCACACTAGCGGGAGCCAACGAGCAGTACTTC. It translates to CASSSTLAGANEQYF.

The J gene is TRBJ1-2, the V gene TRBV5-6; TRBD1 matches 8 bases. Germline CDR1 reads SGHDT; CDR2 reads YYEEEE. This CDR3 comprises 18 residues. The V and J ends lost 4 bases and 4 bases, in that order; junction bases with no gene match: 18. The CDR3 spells CASSLGTGQSTELYGYTF. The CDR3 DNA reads TGTGCCAGCAGCCTTGGGACAGGTCAGAGTACCGAACTCTATGGCTACACCTTC.

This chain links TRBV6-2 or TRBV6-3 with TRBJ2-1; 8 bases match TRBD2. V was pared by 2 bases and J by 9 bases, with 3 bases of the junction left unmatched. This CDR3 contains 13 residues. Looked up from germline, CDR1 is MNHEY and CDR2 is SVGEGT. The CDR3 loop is CASSYSLAGEQFF. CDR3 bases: TGTGCCAGCAGTTACAGTCTAGCGGGTGAGCAGTTCTTC.

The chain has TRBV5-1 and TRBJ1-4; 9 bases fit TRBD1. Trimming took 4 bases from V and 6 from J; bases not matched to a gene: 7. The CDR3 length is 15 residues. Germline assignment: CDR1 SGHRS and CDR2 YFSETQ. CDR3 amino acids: CASSVGTGLDEKLFF. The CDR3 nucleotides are TGCGCCAGCAGCGTGGGGACAGGGTTAGATGAAAAACTGTTTTTT.

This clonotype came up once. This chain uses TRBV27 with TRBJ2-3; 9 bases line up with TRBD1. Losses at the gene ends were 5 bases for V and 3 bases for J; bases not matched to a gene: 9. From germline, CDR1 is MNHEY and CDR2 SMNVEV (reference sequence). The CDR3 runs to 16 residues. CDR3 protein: CASSPLGTGKTDTQYF. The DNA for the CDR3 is TGTGCCAGCAGTCCACTCGGGACAGGGAAAACAGATACGCAGTATTTT.

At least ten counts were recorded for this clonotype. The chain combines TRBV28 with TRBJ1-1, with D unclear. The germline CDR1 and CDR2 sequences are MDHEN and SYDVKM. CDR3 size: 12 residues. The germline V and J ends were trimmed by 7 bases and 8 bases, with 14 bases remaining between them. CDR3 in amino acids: CASIPTDGEAFF. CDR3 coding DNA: TGTGCCAGCATCCCGACGGACGGCGAAGCTTTCTTT.

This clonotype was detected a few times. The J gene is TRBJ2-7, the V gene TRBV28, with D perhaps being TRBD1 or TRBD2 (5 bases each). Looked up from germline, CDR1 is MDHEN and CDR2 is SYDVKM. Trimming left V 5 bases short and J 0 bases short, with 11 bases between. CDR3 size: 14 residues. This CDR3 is CASSRDGLSYEQYF. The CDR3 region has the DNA TGTGCCAGCAGTCGGGACGGACTCTCCTACGAGCAGTACTTC.

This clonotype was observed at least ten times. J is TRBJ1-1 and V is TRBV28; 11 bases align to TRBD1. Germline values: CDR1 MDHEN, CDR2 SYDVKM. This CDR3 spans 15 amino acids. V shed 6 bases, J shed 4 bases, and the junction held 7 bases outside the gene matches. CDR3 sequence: CASRSGTGGFTEAFF. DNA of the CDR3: TGTGCCAGCAGGAGTGGGACAGGGGGATTCACTGAAGCTTTCTTT.

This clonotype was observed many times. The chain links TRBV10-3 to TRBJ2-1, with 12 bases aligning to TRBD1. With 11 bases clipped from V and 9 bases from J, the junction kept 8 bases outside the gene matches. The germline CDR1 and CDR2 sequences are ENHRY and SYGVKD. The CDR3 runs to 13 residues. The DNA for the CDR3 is TGTGCCCACACGGGGACAGGGGGCGGTGAGCAGTTCTTC. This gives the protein CAHTGTGGGEQFF.

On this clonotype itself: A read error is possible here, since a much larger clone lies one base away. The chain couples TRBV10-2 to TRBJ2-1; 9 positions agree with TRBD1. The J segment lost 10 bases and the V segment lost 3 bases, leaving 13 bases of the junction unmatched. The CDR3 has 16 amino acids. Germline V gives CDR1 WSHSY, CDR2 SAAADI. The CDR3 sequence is CASSDILDRGIHEQFF. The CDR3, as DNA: TGCGCCAGCAGTGATATTTTGGACAGGGGAATCCACGAGCAGTTCTTC.

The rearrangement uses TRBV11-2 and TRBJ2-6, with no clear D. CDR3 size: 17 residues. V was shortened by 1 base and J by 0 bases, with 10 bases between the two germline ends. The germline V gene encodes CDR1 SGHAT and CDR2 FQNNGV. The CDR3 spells CASSLVAASSGANVLTF. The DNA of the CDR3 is TGTGCCAGCAGCTTAGTAGCAGCTAGCTCTGGGGCCAACGTCCTGACTTTC.

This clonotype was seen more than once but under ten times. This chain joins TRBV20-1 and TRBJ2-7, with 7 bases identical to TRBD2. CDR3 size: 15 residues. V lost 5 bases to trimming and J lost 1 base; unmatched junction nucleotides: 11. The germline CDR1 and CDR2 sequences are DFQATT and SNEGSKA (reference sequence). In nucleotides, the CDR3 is TGCAGTGCTCCGATTTTGGGGGGGGGTTCCTACGAGCAGTACTTC. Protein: CSAPILGGGSYEQYF.

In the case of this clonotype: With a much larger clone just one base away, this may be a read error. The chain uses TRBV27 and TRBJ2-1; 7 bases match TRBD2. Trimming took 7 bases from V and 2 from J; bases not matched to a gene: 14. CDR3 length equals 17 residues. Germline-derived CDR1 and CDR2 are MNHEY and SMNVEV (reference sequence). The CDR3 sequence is CASTSYRGEVTYNEQFF. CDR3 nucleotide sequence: TGTGCCAGCACCTCTTATCGGGGGGAGGTAACCTACAATGAGCAGTTCTTC.